This T cell receptor beta chain was identified during a study of OX40 agonist ivuxolimab in advanced cancers. Overall study context: The dose-escalation group included hepatocellular carcinoma, melanoma, renal cell carcinoma and head and neck cancer. At roughly 83% male, the cohort had a mean age of 60 years, ranging from roughly 20 to 90. Partial responses were seen in three patients, one with hepatocellular carcinoma and two with cutaneous melanoma. Regarding the study as a whole: CD4+ T cells averaged fewer expanded clones than CD8+ T cells.

As concerns this clone: What it binds is not known.

Measured with immunoSEQ multiplex PCR; TCRdb has only the in-frame clones, and not every one. The sample has approximately 48,000 clones, over 75% seen once. Here the sequenced sample was CD4+ or CD8+ T cells sorted from blood, taken in a trial of the OX40 agonist ivuxolimab. The sequence was collected from an adult with an advanced solid tumor such as melanoma, head and neck, liver or kidney cancer.

CDR3 amino acids: CASTSLGQGHEKLFF. The DNA for the CDR3 is TGTGCCAGCACAAGTCTGGGACAGGGGCATGAAAAACTGTTTTTT. The gene calls are TRBV27 and TRBJ1-4; 10 positions agree with TRBD1. Germline V gene sequence: CDR1 MNHEY, CDR2 SMNVEV (reference sequence). The V gene end was trimmed by 7 bases and the J gene end by 6 bases; junction bases not matched to a gene: 8. This CDR3 is 15 amino acids long.